The 14 T cell receptor beta chains given below trace back to one sample, sequenced in a study of blood T cell repertoires in COVID-19. The data were produced by immunoSEQ multiplex PCR, yet TCRdb's version contains in-frame clones alone and is incomplete. The sample lists under 75,000 clones, more than 70% occurring once. Sequenced input: peripheral blood. These receptors were taken from a man in his sixties with COVID-19, enrolled during active disease.

This clone showed up just a few times. The chain couples TRBV5-1 to TRBJ1-6; unclear D gene. The CDR3 has 16 amino acids. Germline lookup yields CDR1 SGHRS and CDR2 YFSETQ. The V end was cut by 0 bases, the J end by 5 bases, with 12 bases between. CDR3 bases: TGCGCCAGCAGCTTGGGAGGGTTAGGGCATAATTCACCCCTCCACTTT. Protein: CASSLGGLGHNSPLHF.

V and J are TRBV12-5 and TRBJ1-6; 8 bases match TRBD1. V trimming: 4 bases; J trimming: 7 bases; junction bases outside the gene matches: 12. This CDR3 is 17 amino acids long. CDR1 LGHNT and CDR2 FRNRAP come from the germline V gene. The CDR3 sequence: CASGSMARTGSNSPLHF. The CDR3 DNA reads as TGTGCTAGTGGTTCAATGGCTCGGACAGGGAGCAATTCACCCCTCCACTTT.

The rearrangement joins TRBV24-1 to TRBJ2-1; tentative D call: TRBD2 (5 bases). The CDR3 length is 15 residues. Germline assignment: CDR1 KGHDR and CDR2 SFDVKD. V was cut by 3 bases and J by 4 bases, with 12 bases left in between. The CDR3 spells CATSDGGRGYNEQFF. The CDR3 bases are TGTGCCACCAGTGATGGTGGGAGAGGGTACAATGAGCAGTTCTTC.

This clone appeared a single time. The gene calls are TRBV11-3 and TRBJ2-5, with 10 bases aligning to TRBD1. CDR3 length: 18 residues. Per germline, CDR1 SGHNT and CDR2 YENEEA. V shed 1 base and J 2 bases; nucleotides not matched to a gene: 10. The CDR3 spells CASSLGVWGTGVQETQYF. The CDR3 DNA sequence: TGTGCCAGCAGCTTAGGAGTTTGGGGGACAGGGGTGCAAGAGACCCAGTACTTC.

This chain connects TRBV2 to TRBJ1-2; D unresolved. V was clipped by 7 bases and J by 6 bases, with 15 bases between them. The CDR3 is 13 residues long. Germline lookup yields CDR1 SNHLY and CDR2 FYNNEI. The CDR3 region is CASTVGFSDGYTF. For the CDR3, the DNA is TGTGCCAGCACTGTGGGGTTTAGCGATGGCTACACCTTC.

This chain links TRBV19 with TRBJ2-7; a weak D match, TRBD1 (6 bases). This CDR3 is 14 amino acids long. Germline CDR1 LNHDA, CDR2 SQIVND (reference sequence). Trimming took off 5 bases at V and 4 bases at J, with 15 bases between the two ends. The CDR3 loop reads CASSAARGRYEQYF. The CDR3 coding sequence is TGTGCCAGTAGTGCCGCCAGGGGAAGGTACGAGCAGTACTTC.

Concerning this clone: A junction end diverges from the germline sequence, so it may reflect a read error. This chain connects TRBV5-1 to TRBJ2-7; 11 positions agree with TRBD1. The germline V gene has CDR1 SGHRS and CDR2 YFSETQ. The CDR3 runs 14 residues. This chain's CDR3 is CARSLGQGGDEQYF. CDR3 coding DNA: TGCGCCCGCAGCTTGGGACAGGGGGGGGACGAGCAGTACTTC.

There are many counts of this clone. The chain carries TRBV5-1 and TRBJ2-1; TRBD2 agrees at 8 bases. Germline V lookup: CDR1 SGHRS, CDR2 YFSETQ. The junction had 5 bases not matched to a gene; V was cut back by 0 bases and J by 6 bases. This CDR3 comprises 15 residues. Here the CDR3 DNA reads TGCGCCAGCAGCTTGGTGGGACTAGGTTCCAATGAGCAGTTCTTC. Translating gives CASSLVGLGSNEQFF.

The sample holds one count of this clone. V gene TRBV27 combines with J gene TRBJ1-5, with 7 bases that match TRBD1. Germline V gene sequence: CDR1 MNHEY, CDR2 SMNVEV (reference sequence). Unmatched junction bases numbered 2, after V lost 3 bases and J lost 3 bases. The CDR3 runs to 14 residues. CDR3 in DNA: TGTGCCAGCAGTTTTAGGGGGCTCAATCAGCCCCAGCATTTT. Translation: CASSFRGLNQPQHF.

V is TRBV4-1 and J is TRBJ2-5, with D tentatively TRBD1 (7 bases). This CDR3 is 15 amino acids long. Germline CDR1 MGHRA, CDR2 YSYEKL. The V end was cut by 3 bases, the J end by 2 bases, with 13 bases between. This CDR3 is CASSQEGTAQETQYF. In DNA, the CDR3 is TGCGCCAGCAGCCAGGAGGGGACAGCACAAGAGACCCAGTACTTC.

The chain joins TRBV30 to TRBJ2-1; 8 positions agree with TRBD2. CDR1 and CDR2 from the germline V gene are GTSNPN and SVGIG (reference sequence). Losses at the gene ends were 3 bases for V and 10 bases for J; bases not matched to a gene: 5. CDR3 length equals 12 residues. The CDR3 is CAWSSAGDEQFF. CDR3 coding DNA: TGTGCCTGGAGCTCAGCGGGAGACGAGCAGTTCTTC.

The rearrangement uses TRBV5-5 and TRBJ1-1, with a tentative D call TRBD1 (5 bases). This CDR3 is 17 amino acids long. The V and J ends lost 1 base and 0 bases respectively, with 16 bases between them. Germline CDR1 is SGHKS and CDR2 is YYEKEE (reference sequence). This CDR3 reads CASSLLFRRAMNTEAFF. The CDR3 nucleotides are TGTGCCAGCAGCTTGCTGTTTCGCAGGGCCATGAACACTGAAGCTTTCTTT.

The V and J genes are TRBV2 and TRBJ1-4; possibly TRBD1 for D (6 bases). The germline V gene encodes CDR1 SNHLY and CDR2 FYNNEI. CDR3 length equals 14 residues. V was shortened by 6 bases and J by 7 bases, with 15 bases between the two germline ends. The CDR3 spells CASSDRSQGEKLFF. As DNA, the CDR3 is TGTGCCAGCAGCGACAGGAGCCAGGGTGAAAAACTGTTTTTT.

This chain joins TRBV5-4 and TRBJ1-6, with 10 bases fitting TRBD1. From germline, CDR1 is SGHNT and CDR2 YYREEE (reference sequence). The CDR3 has 15 residues. V gave up 1 base and J gave up 8 bases; unmatched junction bases: 3. The CDR3 DNA reads TGTGCCAGCAGCTTGCAGGACAGGGGGGATTCACCCCTCCACTTT. Amino acid sequence: CASSLQDRGDSPLHF.